This T cell receptor (beta chain) was obtained from a study of blood T cells in healthy people across ages (dated by TCRdb to between 2014 and 2016). As for the study more broadly: Template switching captured roughly one uniquely barcoded TCR beta cDNA molecule per two T cells in model experiments. To track age-related changes in TCR beta repertoire diversity, the study relied on deep sequencing normalized with unique cDNA molecular identifiers. Donors were grouped into four age groups: young (average approximately 15 years), middle-aged (39), aged (around 60) and long-lived (just over 80). Using the same blood draw, the study looked at two additional independent replicas of 1 million unique cDNA reads for two donors, one aged 18 to 30 and the other aged 80 or older.

What the research found in general, with its limitations: Conclusive comparison of naive and antigen-experienced compartments was prevented by the profiling of bulk unsorted PBMCs. Estimates of total diversity based on one million sequenced T cells were regarded as lower bounds and as underestimates. Observed TCR beta diversity per million T cells fell roughly linearly with age, and a significant reduction was already apparent by age about 36. Compared with the aged group, the long-lived group had more naive CD4+ T cells, fewer expanded clones and increased TCR diversity, suggesting age selection. Donor CMV infection status was unknown, potentially confounding age-related changes in expanded clonotypes. A strong correlation was found between observed TCR beta diversity and the percentage of naive T cells measured by flow cytometry.

Donors were a few dozen systemically healthy Caucasian individuals from Russia aged 6 to 90 years. Ten milliliters of peripheral blood were drawn from each donor into EDTA-treated Vacutainer tubes. Ficoll-Paque density-gradient centrifugation was used to isolate PBMCs, with at least 6.5 million per sample. Trizol reagent was used to extract total RNA from the PBMCs, yielding at least 6 micrograms per sample. The percentages of naive CD45RAhigh/CD27high T cells were determined by flow cytometry on a PBMC aliquot from every donor. CDR1 and CDR2, per the germline V gene (reference sequence), are DFQATT and SNEGSKA. Ends trimmed: V by 5 bases, J by 0 bases; bases unmatched to a gene: 10. The CDR3 numbers 17 residues from cysteine through phenylalanine. This entry keeps only the CDR3 DNA: 51 bases, framed from base 1. Library generation was performed with 5' RACE. Instrument on record: Illumina HiSeq 2500. A second about 7 to 11 cycle PCR used a sample-barcoded 5' primer and a J-beta primer mix. A unique molecular identifier was introduced onto each TCR beta cDNA molecule by a template-switch 5' adaptor carrying 12 random nucleotides. Each sample yielded at least 3 million CDR3-containing paired-end reads. The Mint cDNA synthesis kit, primed by a TRBC-specific oligonucleotide, was used to synthesize first-strand cDNA from all RNA. All cDNA was treated with uracil-DNA glycosylase and then went through a first 18-cycle PCR with the universal primers M1SS and BC2_uni_R. The paper's processing steps were these. For normalization, 1 million high-quality reads, each with a distinct molecular identifier, were randomly selected from each sample. Instead of being binned into consensus sequences, reads with shared molecular identifiers were discarded. MiTCR, run with a Q25 quality threshold and the strictest error-elimination algorithm, handled CDR3 identification, clonotype clustering and error correction. A nonparametric unseen species model with Euler transformation was used to estimate lower-bound total TCR beta diversity. The raw public data were reprocessed by TCRdb itself: fastp quality trimming at Q25, MiXCR clonotype calling, in-frame beta chains only. Here each entry gathers all rows of one CDR3 protein and keeps the most common genes and DNA. These V and J calls originate from TCRdb's pipeline instead of the authors' own analysis. The sample yields 500,000 to 550,000 distinct CDR3 sequences; around 24% were counted once. The top ten clonotypes cover under 9% of the sample.

For this clonotype: No cognate antigen has been identified for it. No much larger clone is present one base from it, and per-base qualities are unavailable.

These data were also filed under a second study, of T cells of mothers and their children. The second study's paper adds: Nine systemically healthy Caucasian individuals served as donors, namely three mothers together with their six children. cDNA synthesis used all of the extracted RNA, with 1.5 ug of RNA in each 15 ul reaction. Sample barcodes and 2-4 random nucleotides were added via the M1S primer in the second PCR. Over 9 million TCR beta CDR3 reads came from each mother, compared with about 3.2 million reads from each child. In both related and unrelated pairs, thymic selection shapes the output of TCR recombination in a similar way, with inherited differences having only a minor effect. Related mother-child pairs always showed normalized repertoire overlap that was slightly higher than in unrelated mother-child pairs, though the difference was never significant. With a sensitivity of 90 to 100 clones per million clonotypes, no persistent microchimeric T cell clones were detected. The study used deep NGS to compare TCR beta repertoires of mothers and children, seeking features distinguishing related mother-child pairs from unrelated individuals. Mothers averaged about 40 +/- 4 years of age and children averaged approximately 12 +/- 4 years. Libraries were sequenced on Illumina HiSeq 2000 with 100+100 nt paired-end reads after adapter ligation with NEBNext reagents. To avoid cross-contamination, the mother libraries and the child libraries were prepared a month apart and sequenced in separate runs. Each donor had between about 450,000 and 2,200,000 distinct TCR beta clonotypes identified. Naive TCR beta clonotypes were estimated from low-frequency clonotypes matched to each donor's FACS-determined naive share, without sorting.

This clonotype was obtained from a boy aged 10-17 years in good health. The V and J genes are TRBV20-1 and TRBJ1-4; TRBD1 lines up with 9 middle nucleotides. The sequenced sample was blood. In nucleotides, the sequence is TGCAGTGCTTATACAGGGGGCAGGAGGGCAACTAATGAAAAACTGTTTTTT. This is translated as CSAYTGGRRATNEKLFF.